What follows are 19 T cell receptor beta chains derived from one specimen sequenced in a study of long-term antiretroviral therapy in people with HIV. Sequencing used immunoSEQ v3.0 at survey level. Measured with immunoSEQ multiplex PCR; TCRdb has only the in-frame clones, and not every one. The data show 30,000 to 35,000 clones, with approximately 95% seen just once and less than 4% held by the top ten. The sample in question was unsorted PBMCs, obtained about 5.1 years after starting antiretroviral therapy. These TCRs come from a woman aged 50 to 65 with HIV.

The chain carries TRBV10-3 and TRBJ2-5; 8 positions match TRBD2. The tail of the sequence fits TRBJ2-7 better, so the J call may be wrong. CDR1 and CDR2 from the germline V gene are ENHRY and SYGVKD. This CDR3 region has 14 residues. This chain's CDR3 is CAISAGTRFYEQYF. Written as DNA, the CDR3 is TGTGCCATCAGTGCCGGGACTAGATTCTACGAGCAGTACTTC.

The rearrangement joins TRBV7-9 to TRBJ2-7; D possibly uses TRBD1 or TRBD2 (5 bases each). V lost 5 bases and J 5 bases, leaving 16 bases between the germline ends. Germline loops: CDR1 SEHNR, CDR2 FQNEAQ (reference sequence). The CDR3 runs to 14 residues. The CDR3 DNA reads TGTGCCAGCAGCCTCGGGACCGAAGGCAACGAGCAGTACTTC. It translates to CASSLGTEGNEQYF. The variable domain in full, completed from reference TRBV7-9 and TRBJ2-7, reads DTGVSQNPRHKITKRGQNVTFRCDPISEHNRLYWYRQTLGQGPEFLTYFQNEAQLEKSRLLSDRFSAERPKGSFSTLEIQRTEQGDSAMYLCASSLGTEGNEQYFGPGTRLTVT.

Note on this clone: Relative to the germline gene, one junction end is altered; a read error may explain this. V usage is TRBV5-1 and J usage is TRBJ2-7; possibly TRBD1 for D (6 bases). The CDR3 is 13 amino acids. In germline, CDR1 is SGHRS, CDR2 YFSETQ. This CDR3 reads CASSPLPGEKRNF. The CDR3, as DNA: TGCGCCAGCAGCCCCCTCCCAGGGGAAAAAAGGAACTTC.

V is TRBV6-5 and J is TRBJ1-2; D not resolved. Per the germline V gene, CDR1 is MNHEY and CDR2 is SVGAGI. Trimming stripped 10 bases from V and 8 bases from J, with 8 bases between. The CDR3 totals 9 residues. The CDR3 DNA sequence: TGTGCCAAACTAAGGGGCTACACCTTC. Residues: CAKLRGYTF.

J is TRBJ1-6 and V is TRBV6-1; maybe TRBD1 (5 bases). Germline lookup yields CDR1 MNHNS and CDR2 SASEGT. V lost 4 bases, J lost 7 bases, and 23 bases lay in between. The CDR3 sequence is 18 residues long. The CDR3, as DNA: TGTGCCAGCAGTGGGGCGGGGAATCGACAGTCCTTAAATTCACCCCTCCACTTT. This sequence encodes CASSGAGNRQSLNSPLHF.

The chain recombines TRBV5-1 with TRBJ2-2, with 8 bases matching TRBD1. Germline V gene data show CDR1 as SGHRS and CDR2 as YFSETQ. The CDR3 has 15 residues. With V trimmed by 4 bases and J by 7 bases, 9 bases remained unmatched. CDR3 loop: CASSGFQGAGGELFF. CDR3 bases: TGCGCCAGCAGCGGATTCCAGGGGGCGGGCGGGGAGCTGTTTTTT.

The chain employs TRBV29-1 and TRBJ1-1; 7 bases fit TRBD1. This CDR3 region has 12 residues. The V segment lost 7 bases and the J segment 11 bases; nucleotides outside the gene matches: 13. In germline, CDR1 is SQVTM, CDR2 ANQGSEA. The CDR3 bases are TGCAGCGACGACACCTGGGACAGAGGGGCTTTCTTT. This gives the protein CSDDTWDRGAFF. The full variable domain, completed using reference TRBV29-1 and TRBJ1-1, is SAVISQKPSRDICQRGTSLTIQCQVDSQVTMMFWYRQQPGQSLTLIATANQGSEATYESGFVIDKFPISRPNLTFSTLTVSNMSPEDSSIYLCSDDTWDRGAFFGQGTRLTVV.

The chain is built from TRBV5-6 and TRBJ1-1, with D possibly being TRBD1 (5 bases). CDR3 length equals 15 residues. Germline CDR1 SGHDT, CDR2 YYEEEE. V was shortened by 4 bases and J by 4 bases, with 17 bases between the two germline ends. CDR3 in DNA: TGTGCCAGCAGCGAGGGCTTTGGGGGAGGCACTGAAGCTTTCTTT. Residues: CASSEGFGGGTEAFF.

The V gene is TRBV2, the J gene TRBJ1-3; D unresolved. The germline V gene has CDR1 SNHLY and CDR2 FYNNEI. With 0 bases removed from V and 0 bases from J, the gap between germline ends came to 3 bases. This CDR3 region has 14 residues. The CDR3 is CASSEATSGNTIYF. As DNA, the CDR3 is TGTGCCAGCAGTGAAGCGACCTCTGGAAACACCATATATTTT.

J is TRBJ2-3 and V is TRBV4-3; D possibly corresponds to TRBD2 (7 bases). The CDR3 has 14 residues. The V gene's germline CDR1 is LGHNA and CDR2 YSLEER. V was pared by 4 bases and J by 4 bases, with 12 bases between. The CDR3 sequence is CASSPGGPADTQYF. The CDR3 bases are TGCGCCAGCAGCCCGGGGGGCCCGGCAGATACGCAGTATTTT.

The CDR3 coding sequence is TGTGCCAGCAGTGTAGCCGGGACTAGCACAGATACGCAGTATTTT. Its protein product is CASSVAGTSTDTQYF. The V call is TRBV2, the J call TRBJ2-3; TRBD2 is a possible D gene (6 bases). Germline CDR1 is SNHLY and CDR2 is FYNNEI. This CDR3 has 15 amino acids. Trimming took 4 bases from V and 0 from J, leaving 11 bases between them.

CDR3: CAISEAEQGLGGYTF. The CDR3 DNA reads as TGTGCCATCAGTGAGGCCGAACAGGGGCTGGGGGGCTACACCTTC. The V gene is TRBV10-3, the J gene TRBJ1-2; 7 bases agree with TRBD1. With V trimmed by 2 bases and J by 8 bases, 11 bases remained unmatched. The CDR3 runs 15 residues. Germline V gives CDR1 ENHRY, CDR2 SYGVKD.

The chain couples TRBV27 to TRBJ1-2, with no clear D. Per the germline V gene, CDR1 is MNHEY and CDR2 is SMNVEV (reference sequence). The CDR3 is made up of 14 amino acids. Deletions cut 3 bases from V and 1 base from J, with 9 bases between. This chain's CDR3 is CASSFQPFNYGYTF. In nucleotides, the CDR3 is TGTGCCAGCAGTTTTCAGCCTTTTAACTATGGCTACACCTTC.

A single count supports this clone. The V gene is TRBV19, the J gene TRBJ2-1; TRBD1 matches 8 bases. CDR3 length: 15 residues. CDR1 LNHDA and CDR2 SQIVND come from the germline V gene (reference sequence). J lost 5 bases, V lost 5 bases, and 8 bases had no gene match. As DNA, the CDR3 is TGTGCCAGTAGTCGCCGGGACAGGAAGAACAATGAGCAGTTCTTC. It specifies CASSRRDRKNNEQFF.

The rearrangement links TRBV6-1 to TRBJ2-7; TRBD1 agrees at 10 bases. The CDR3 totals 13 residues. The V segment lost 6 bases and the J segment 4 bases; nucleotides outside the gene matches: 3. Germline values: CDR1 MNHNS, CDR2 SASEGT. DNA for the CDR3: TGTGCCAGCAGCTTGGACAGGGGGTACGAGCAGTACTTC. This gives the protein CASSLDRGYEQYF.

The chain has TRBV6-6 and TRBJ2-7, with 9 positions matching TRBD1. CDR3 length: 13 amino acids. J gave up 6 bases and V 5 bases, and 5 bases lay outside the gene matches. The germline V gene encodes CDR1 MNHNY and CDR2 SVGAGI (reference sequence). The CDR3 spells CASSPGTGSEQYF. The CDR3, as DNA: TGTGCCAGCAGTCCCGGGACAGGGAGCGAGCAGTACTTC.

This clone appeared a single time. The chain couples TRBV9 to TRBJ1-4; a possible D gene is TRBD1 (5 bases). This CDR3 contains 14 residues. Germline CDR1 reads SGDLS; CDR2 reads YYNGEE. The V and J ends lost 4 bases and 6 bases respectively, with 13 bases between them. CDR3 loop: CASSPSIGDEKLFF. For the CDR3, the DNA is TGTGCCAGCAGCCCCTCCATAGGGGATGAAAAACTGTTTTTT.

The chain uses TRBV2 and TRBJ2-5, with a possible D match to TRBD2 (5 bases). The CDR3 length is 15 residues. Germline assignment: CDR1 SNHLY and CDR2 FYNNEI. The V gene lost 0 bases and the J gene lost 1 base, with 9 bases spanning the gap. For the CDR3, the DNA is TGTGCCAGCAGTGAAGCTCGCAGCGGCCAAGAGACCCAGTACTTC. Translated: CASSEARSGQETQYF.

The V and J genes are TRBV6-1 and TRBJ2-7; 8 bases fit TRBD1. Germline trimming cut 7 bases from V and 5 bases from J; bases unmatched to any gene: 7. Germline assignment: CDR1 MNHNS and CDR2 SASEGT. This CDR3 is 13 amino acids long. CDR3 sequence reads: CASTGTGGNEQYF. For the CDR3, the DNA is TGTGCCAGCACCGGAACAGGGGGGAACGAGCAGTACTTC.